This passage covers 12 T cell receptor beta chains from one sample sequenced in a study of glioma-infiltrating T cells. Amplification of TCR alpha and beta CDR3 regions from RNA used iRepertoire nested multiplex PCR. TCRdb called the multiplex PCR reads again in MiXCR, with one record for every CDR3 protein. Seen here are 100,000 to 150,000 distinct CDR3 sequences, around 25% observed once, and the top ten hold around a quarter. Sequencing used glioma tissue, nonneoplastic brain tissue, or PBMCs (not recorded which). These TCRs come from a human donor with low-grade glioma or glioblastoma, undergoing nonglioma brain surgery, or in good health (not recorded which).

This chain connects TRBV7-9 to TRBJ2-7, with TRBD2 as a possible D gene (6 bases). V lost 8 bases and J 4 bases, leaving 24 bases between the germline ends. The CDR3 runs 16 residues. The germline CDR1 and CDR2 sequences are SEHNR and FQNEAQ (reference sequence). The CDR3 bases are TGTGCCAGCCGCCCGGAGGGACGAGGGGTGATTTACGAGCAGTACGTC. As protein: CASRPEGRGVIYEQYV.

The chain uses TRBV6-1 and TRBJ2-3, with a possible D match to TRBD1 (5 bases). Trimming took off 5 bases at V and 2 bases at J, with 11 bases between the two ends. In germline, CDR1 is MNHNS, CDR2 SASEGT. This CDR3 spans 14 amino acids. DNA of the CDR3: TGTGCCAGCAGTTTGGCAGGGATCACAGATACGCAGTATTTT. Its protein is CASSLAGITDTQYF.

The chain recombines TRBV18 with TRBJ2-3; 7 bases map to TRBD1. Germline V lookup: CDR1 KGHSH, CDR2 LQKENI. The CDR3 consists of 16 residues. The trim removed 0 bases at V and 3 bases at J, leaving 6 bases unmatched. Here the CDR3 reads CASSPPTGLTTDTQYF. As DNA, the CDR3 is TGTGCCAGCTCACCACCGACAGGGTTGACGACAGATACGCAGTATTTT.

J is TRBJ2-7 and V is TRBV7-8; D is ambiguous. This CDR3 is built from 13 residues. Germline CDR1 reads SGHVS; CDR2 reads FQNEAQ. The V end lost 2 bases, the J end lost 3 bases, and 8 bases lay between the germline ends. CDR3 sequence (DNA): TGTGCCAGCAGCTTAAGTGGGAACTACGAGCAGTACGTC. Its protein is CASSLSGNYEQYV.

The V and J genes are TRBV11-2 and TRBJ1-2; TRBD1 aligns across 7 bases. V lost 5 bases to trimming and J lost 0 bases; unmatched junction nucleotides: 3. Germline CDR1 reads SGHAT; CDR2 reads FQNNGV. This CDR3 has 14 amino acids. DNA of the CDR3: TGTGCCAGCAGCCCAGGGGGAGCTAACTATGGCTACACCTTC. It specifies CASSPGGANYGYTF.

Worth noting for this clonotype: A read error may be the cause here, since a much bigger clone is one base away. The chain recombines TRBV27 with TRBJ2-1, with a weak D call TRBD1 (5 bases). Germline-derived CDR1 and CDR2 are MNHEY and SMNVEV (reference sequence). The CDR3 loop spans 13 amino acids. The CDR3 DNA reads TGTGCCAGCAGTCTGGGGATGGACAATGATCAGTTCTTC. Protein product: CASSLGMDNDQFF.

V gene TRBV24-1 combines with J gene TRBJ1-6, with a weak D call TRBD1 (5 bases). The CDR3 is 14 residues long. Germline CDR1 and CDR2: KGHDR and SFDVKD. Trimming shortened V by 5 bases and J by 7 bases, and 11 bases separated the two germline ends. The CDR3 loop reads CATSGGTGNSPLHF. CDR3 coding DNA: TGTGCCACCAGTGGGGGGACCGGGAATTCACCCCTCCACTTT.

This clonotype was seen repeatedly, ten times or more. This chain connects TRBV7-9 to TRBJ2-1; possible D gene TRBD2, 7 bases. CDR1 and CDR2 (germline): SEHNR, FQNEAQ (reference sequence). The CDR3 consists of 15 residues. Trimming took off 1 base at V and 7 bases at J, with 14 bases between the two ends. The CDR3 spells CASSLVGRGGNEQFF. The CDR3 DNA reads TGTGCCAGCAGCTTAGTAGGTAGGGGGGGGAATGAGCAGTTCTTC.

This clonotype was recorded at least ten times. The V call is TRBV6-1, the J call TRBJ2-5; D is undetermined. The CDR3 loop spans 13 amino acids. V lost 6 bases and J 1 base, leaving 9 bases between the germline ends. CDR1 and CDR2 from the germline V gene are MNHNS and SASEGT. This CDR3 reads CASSHQGQETQYF. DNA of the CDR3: TGTGCCAGCAGCCACCAAGGCCAAGAGACCCAGTACTTC.

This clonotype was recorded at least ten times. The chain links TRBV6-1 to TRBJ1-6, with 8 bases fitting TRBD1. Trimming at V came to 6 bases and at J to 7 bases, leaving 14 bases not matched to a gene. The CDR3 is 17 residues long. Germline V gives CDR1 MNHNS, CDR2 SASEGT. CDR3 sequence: CASSHYARTGINSPLHF. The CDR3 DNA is TGTGCCAGCAGCCACTACGCGAGGACAGGGATAAATTCACCCCTCCACTTT.

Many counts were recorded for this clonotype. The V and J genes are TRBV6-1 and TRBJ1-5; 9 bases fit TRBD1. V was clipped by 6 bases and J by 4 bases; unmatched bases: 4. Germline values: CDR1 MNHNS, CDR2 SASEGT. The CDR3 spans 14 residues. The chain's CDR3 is CASSRGQGNQPQHF. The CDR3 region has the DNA TGTGCCAGCAGCCGCGGACAGGGGAATCAGCCCCAGCATTTT.

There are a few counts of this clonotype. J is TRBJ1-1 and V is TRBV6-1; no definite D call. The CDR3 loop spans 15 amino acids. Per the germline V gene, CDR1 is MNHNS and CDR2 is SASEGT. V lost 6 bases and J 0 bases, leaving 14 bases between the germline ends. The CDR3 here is CASRRTGQMNTEAFF. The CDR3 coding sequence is TGTGCCAGCAGGCGAACTGGGCAGATGAACACTGAAGCTTTCTTT.